Below, 18 T cell receptor beta chains from the same sample are listed, as sequenced in a study of T cell changes during pregnancy in multiple sclerosis. Method: immunoSEQ multiplex PCR; TCRdb's copy keeps in-frame clones and lacks some. The sample shows tens of thousands of clones, about 92% of them seen only once. Sequencing used peripheral blood, obtained in the third trimester of pregnancy. These receptors were collected from a female donor in good health, enrolled as a control in a pregnancy study.

This sequence joins TRBV2 and TRBJ2-3; 7 bases are a match to TRBD2. The V gene end was trimmed by 3 bases and the J gene end by 0 bases; junction bases not matched to a gene: 9. This CDR3 has 17 amino acids. The germline CDR1 and CDR2 sequences are SNHLY and FYNNEI. This CDR3 is CASSDWASGDSTDTQYF. The CDR3 bases are TGTGCCAGCAGTGATTGGGCTAGCGGAGATAGCACAGATACGCAGTATTTT.

The V call is TRBV10-3, the J call TRBJ1-2; D is perhaps TRBD1 (6 bases). V was shortened by 1 base and J by 7 bases, with 13 bases between the two germline ends. The germline CDR1 and CDR2 sequences are ENHRY and SYGVKD. The CDR3 consists of 14 residues. For the CDR3, the DNA is TGTGCCATCAGTGAGTTCGACAGGATGGTTGGCTACACCTTC. Protein sequence: CAISEFDRMVGYTF.

This sequence joins TRBV5-1 and TRBJ2-7; a weak D match, TRBD1 (6 bases). The CDR3 runs to 15 residues. Germline values: CDR1 SGHRS, CDR2 YFSETQ. V lost 5 bases, J lost 1 base, and 16 bases lay in between. The CDR3 nucleotides read TGCGCCAGCAGTACCGGGACAACGTATTCCTACGAGCAGTACTTC. Protein: CASSTGTTYSYEQYF.

V and J are TRBV19 and TRBJ1-5; D is unclear. With 7 bases removed from V and 1 base from J, the gap between germline ends came to 14 bases. Germline V gene data show CDR1 as LNHDA and CDR2 as SQIVND (reference sequence). This CDR3 has 15 residues. The CDR3 sequence: CASNYPSESNQPQHF. DNA of the CDR3: TGTGCCAGTAACTACCCGTCGGAAAGCAATCAGCCCCAGCATTTT.

The gene calls are TRBV27 and TRBJ2-7, with a tentative D call TRBD1 (5 bases). Germline assignment: CDR1 MNHEY and CDR2 SMNVEV (reference sequence). The V and J ends lost 11 bases and 3 bases respectively, with 20 bases between them. This CDR3 has 14 residues. CDR3 region: CAPRSPGPHYEQYF. Written as DNA, the CDR3 is TGTGCCCCACGAAGCCCAGGGCCCCACTACGAGCAGTACTTC.

This clone was seen a handful of times. The V gene is TRBV6-5, the J gene TRBJ2-2; D gene ambiguous. The CDR3 totals 16 residues. V dropped 0 bases and J dropped 0 bases, with 8 bases sitting between them. Germline V gives CDR1 MNHEY, CDR2 SVGAGI. The CDR3 DNA is TGTGCCAGCAGTTACTCCCCAGGTCCGAACACCGGGGAGCTGTTTTTT. As protein: CASSYSPGPNTGELFF.

The V call is TRBV2, the J call TRBJ1-1, with D possibly TRBD1 on 5 matching bases. The germline gives CDR1 SNHLY, CDR2 FYNNEI. The CDR3 covers 13 residues. V was clipped by 9 bases and J by 0 bases, with 11 bases between them. The DNA for the CDR3 is TGTGCCAGGTCGACAGCTATGAACACTGAAGCTTTCTTT. Protein sequence: CARSTAMNTEAFF.

J is TRBJ1-5 and V is TRBV19; 9 positions agree with TRBD1. The germline gives CDR1 LNHDA, CDR2 SQIVND (reference sequence). This CDR3 is 14 amino acids long. Unmatched junction bases numbered 5, after V lost 5 bases and J lost 6 bases. In DNA, the CDR3 is TGTGCCAGTAGTCGGGACAGGGTTAGTCAGCCCCAGCATTTT. It is translated as CASSRDRVSQPQHF.

The rearrangement links TRBV7-8 to TRBJ1-5; 8 nucleotides agree with TRBD1. The CDR3 is 16 residues long. V shed 3 bases, J shed 1 base, and the junction held 5 bases outside the gene matches. In germline, CDR1 is SGHVS, CDR2 FQNEAQ. The CDR3 DNA sequence: TGTGCCAGCAGCTTTACCAGGACAGGGAGCAATCAGCCCCAGCATTTT. Protein: CASSFTRTGSNQPQHF.

The rearrangement joins TRBV11-2 to TRBJ1-2; D may be TRBD1 (6 bases). Germline V gene data show CDR1 as SGHAT and CDR2 as FQNNGV. This CDR3 has 12 residues. V was pared by 5 bases and J by 7 bases, with 11 bases between. CDR3 sequence reads: CASSPWGPGYTF. CDR3 bases: TGTGCCAGCAGCCCTTGGGGGCCTGGCTACACCTTC.

The gene calls are TRBV27 and TRBJ1-4; 9 nucleotides line up with TRBD1. V shed 7 bases, J shed 5 bases, and the junction held 8 bases outside the gene matches. From germline, CDR1 is MNHEY and CDR2 SMNVEV (reference sequence). The CDR3 length is 15 residues. CDR3: CASTPAGTGNEKLFF. For the CDR3, the DNA is TGTGCCAGCACACCAGCCGGGACAGGGAATGAAAAACTGTTTTTT.

This rearrangement joins TRBV5-6 to TRBJ2-7, with 8 positions matching TRBD1. The junction had 5 bases not matched to a gene; V was cut back by 2 bases and J by 7 bases. CDR3 length: 13 residues. Germline CDR1 and CDR2: SGHDT and YYEEEE. CDR3 residues: CASSFGRGLEQYF. The DNA for the CDR3 is TGTGCCAGCAGCTTTGGCAGGGGGCTGGAGCAGTACTTC.

This chain connects TRBV7-2 to TRBJ2-2; 8 nucleotides align to TRBD2. CDR3 length: 15 residues. Trimming removed 2 bases from V and 6 bases from J; junction bases left unmatched: 5. Germline CDR1 is SGHTA and CDR2 is FQGNSA. CDR3 DNA sequence: TGTGCCAGCAGCTTACCGGGGGGGGCGGCCGGGGAGCTGTTTTTT. It is translated as CASSLPGGAAGELFF.

Only a few counts were recorded for this clone. The rearrangement uses TRBV11-3 and TRBJ2-1; 8 bases map to TRBD2. The V gene's germline CDR1 is SGHNT and CDR2 YENEEA. V gave up 5 bases and J gave up 0 bases; unmatched junction bases: 3. The CDR3 totals 15 residues. The CDR3 loop is CASSPGTSSYNEQFF. As DNA, the CDR3 is TGTGCCAGCAGCCCCGGGACTAGCTCCTACAATGAGCAGTTCTTC.

The chain links TRBV7-2 to TRBJ2-7; 8 positions match TRBD2. In germline, CDR1 is SGHTA, CDR2 FQGNSA. The J segment lost 3 bases and the V segment lost 6 bases, leaving 10 bases of the junction unmatched. The CDR3 sequence is 15 residues long. The CDR3 DNA sequence: TGTGCCAGCAGTCATAATAGCGGGGCCCGCTACGAGCAGTACTTC. Its translation is CASSHNSGARYEQYF.

The rearrangement joins TRBV11-2 to TRBJ1-2; D possibly corresponds to TRBD1 (5 bases). Germline assignment: CDR1 SGHAT and CDR2 FQNNGV. The CDR3 extends over 14 amino acids. Trimming took 5 bases from V and 2 from J, leaving 12 bases between them. Written as DNA, the CDR3 is TGTGCCAGCAGCCCGGGGGGTAGCAACTATGGCTACACCTTC. Translated, it gives CASSPGGSNYGYTF.

The chain employs TRBV6-5 and TRBJ1-1, with TRBD1 as a possible D gene (6 bases). The CDR3 extends over 13 amino acids. Per germline, CDR1 MNHEY and CDR2 SVGAGI. Deletions cut 6 bases from V and 6 bases from J, with 14 bases between. The CDR3 sequence: CASSQGRGPEAFF. In nucleotides, the CDR3 is TGTGCCAGCAGCCAGGGGAGGGGCCCTGAAGCTTTCTTT.

J is TRBJ2-3 and V is TRBV29-1; D might be TRBD1 (6 bases). Germline CDR1 is SQVTM and CDR2 is ANQGSEA. V lost 7 bases and J 2 bases, leaving 10 bases between the germline ends. CDR3 length: 12 amino acids. The CDR3 nucleotides are TGCAGCGAAGGGACACCCACAGATACGCAGTATTTT. It specifies CSEGTPTDTQYF.